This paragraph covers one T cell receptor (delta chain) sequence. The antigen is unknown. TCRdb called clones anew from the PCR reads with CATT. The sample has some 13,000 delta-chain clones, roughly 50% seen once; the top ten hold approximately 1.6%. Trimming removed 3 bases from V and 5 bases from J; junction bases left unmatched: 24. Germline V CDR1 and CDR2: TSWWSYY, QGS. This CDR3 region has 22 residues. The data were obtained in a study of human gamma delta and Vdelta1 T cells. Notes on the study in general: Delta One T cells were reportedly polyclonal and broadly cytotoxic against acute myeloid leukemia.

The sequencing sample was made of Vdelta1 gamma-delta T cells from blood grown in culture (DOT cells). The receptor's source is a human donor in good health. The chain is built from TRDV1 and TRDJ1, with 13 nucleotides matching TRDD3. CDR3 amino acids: CALGDASYVWDTGGYAADKLIF. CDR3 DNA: TGTGCTCTTGGGGATGCTTCCTACGTTTGGGATACTGGGGGATACGCGGCTGATAAACTCATCTTT.